These 18 T cell receptor beta chains were all obtained from the same sample, sequenced in a study of T cell responses to AZD1222 COVID-19 vaccine. Using immunoSEQ multiplex PCR, the repertoire was profiled, and TCRdb retains in-frame clones only, with some absent. The sample contains approximately 140,000 clones, 91% of which appear only once. The sequenced sample was peripheral blood, obtained 28 days after the second AZD1222 dose. Source of these receptors: an adult who received the AZD1222 COVID-19 vaccine.

This chain connects TRBV2 to TRBJ1-2; D remains ambiguous. From germline, CDR1 is SNHLY and CDR2 FYNNEI. V was cut by 6 bases and J by 3 bases, with 5 bases left in between. CDR3 length: 11 residues. The CDR3 DNA sequence: TGTGCCAGCAGAGCCGACTATGGCTACACCTTC. Translated, it gives CASRADYGYTF.

V usage is TRBV5-1 and J usage is TRBJ2-7; either TRBD1 or TRBD2 may fit D (6 bases each). Germline CDR1 and CDR2: SGHRS and YFSETQ. The CDR3 totals 13 residues. V lost 1 base to trimming and J lost 6 bases, with 11 bases between them. The CDR3 sequence is CASSLMGGSEQYF. CDR3 DNA sequence: TGCGCCAGCAGCTTGATGGGGGGCAGCGAGCAGTACTTC.

The gene calls are TRBV10-3 and TRBJ2-7; D tentatively fits TRBD1 or TRBD2 (7 bases each). Trimming pared 2 bases from V and 2 bases from J, leaving 16 bases between. The CDR3 extends over 16 amino acids. Per germline, CDR1 ENHRY and CDR2 SYGVKD. The CDR3 here is CAISEGGGQTTYEQYF. For the CDR3, the DNA is TGTGCCATCAGTGAGGGCGGGGGACAGACTACCTACGAGCAGTACTTC.

The chain joins TRBV28 to TRBJ1-4; 9 nucleotides match TRBD1. The CDR3 has 17 residues. V trimming: 4 bases; J trimming: 2 bases; junction bases outside the gene matches: 8. CDR1 and CDR2 (germline): MDHEN, SYDVKM. CDR3 nucleotide sequence: TGTGCCAGCAGTTACAGGGGGCGTTTTTCGACTAATGAAAAACTGTTTTTT. It encodes CASSYRGRFSTNEKLFF.

V is TRBV2 and J is TRBJ2-7; D gene unclear. The CDR3 sequence is 12 residues long. Trimming removed 7 bases at V and 3 bases at J, with 10 bases between. Germline V lookup: CDR1 SNHLY, CDR2 FYNNEI. CDR3 in amino acids: CASTVGNYEQYF. CDR3 DNA: TGTGCCAGCACTGTGGGAAACTACGAGCAGTACTTC.

The chain links TRBV7-9 to TRBJ2-7; 14 bases map to TRBD2. Germline lookup yields CDR1 SEHNR and CDR2 FQNEAQ (reference sequence). The ends lost 5 bases at V and 3 bases at J; junction bases unmatched: 0. This CDR3 has 14 residues. The CDR3 coding sequence is TGTGCCAGCAGCGGGACTAGCGGGGGCTACGAGCAGTACTTC. It specifies CASSGTSGGYEQYF.

V usage is TRBV7-6 and J usage is TRBJ2-7; 8 nucleotides agree with TRBD1. Germline V gene lookup returns CDR1 SGHVS and CDR2 FNYEAQ. The CDR3 is 18 residues long. J lost 0 bases, V lost 3 bases, and 13 bases had no gene match. CDR3: CASSFPAGTGYNSYEQYF. CDR3 DNA sequence: TGTGCCAGCAGCTTCCCCGCCGGGACAGGATATAACTCCTACGAGCAGTACTTC.

This sequence joins TRBV19 and TRBJ2-3; D remains ambiguous. Germline V gene sequence: CDR1 LNHDA, CDR2 SQIVND (reference sequence). V was shortened by 7 bases and J by 3 bases, with 14 bases between the two germline ends. The CDR3 contains 14 residues. CDR3 in DNA: TGTGCCAGTAAAGGTGGGATGCGGACAGATACGCAGTATTTT. This sequence encodes CASKGGMRTDTQYF.

The genes are TRBV5-1 and TRBJ2-7; D is uncertain. Trimming stripped 2 bases from V and 6 bases from J, with 6 bases between. The CDR3 has 11 residues. From germline, CDR1 is SGHRS and CDR2 YFSETQ. The DNA of the CDR3 is TGCGCCAGCAGCTTTGGCCTCGAGCAGTACTTC. It yields the protein CASSFGLEQYF.

This chain connects TRBV14 to TRBJ1-1; D is possibly TRBD1 (5 bases). V shed 8 bases and J shed 4 bases, with 14 bases lying between them. Germline V gives CDR1 SGHDN, CDR2 FVKESK. The CDR3 has 13 residues. CDR3 sequence: CASPEFGTTEAFF. CDR3 DNA sequence: TGTGCCAGCCCGGAGTTTGGGACCACTGAAGCTTTCTTT.

The chain couples TRBV6-5 to TRBJ1-2, with D unclear. The CDR3 length is 13 residues. The germline CDR1 and CDR2 sequences are MNHEY and SVGAGI. V shed 6 bases and J shed 7 bases, with 15 bases lying between them. The CDR3 loop is CASSEGIFGGYTF. The CDR3 coding sequence is TGTGCCAGCAGCGAGGGAATATTTGGTGGCTACACCTTC.

The V and J genes are TRBV11-3 and TRBJ1-1; 7 positions agree with TRBD1. The germline V gene encodes CDR1 SGHNT and CDR2 YENEEA. This CDR3 has 16 residues. Trimming cost V 5 bases and J 6 bases; bases outside gene matches: 15. The CDR3 reads CASSQTRRGGRAEAFF. The CDR3 DNA follows: TGTGCCAGCAGCCAAACCCGCAGGGGGGGGCGGGCTGAAGCTTTCTTT.

The J gene is TRBJ1-1, the V gene TRBV5-1; D perhaps matches TRBD1 (5 bases). The CDR3 contains 15 residues. The V gene's germline CDR1 is SGHRS and CDR2 YFSETQ. Trimming removed 0 bases at V and 0 bases at J, with 9 bases between. The CDR3 sequence is CASSLDQGMNTEAFF. The CDR3 region has the DNA TGCGCCAGCAGCTTGGACCAGGGAATGAACACTGAAGCTTTCTTT.

The chain is built from TRBV12-5 and TRBJ2-2; TRBD1 matches at 7 bases. CDR3 length equals 15 residues. Germline loops: CDR1 LGHNT, CDR2 FRNRAP. The V and J ends lost 1 base and 6 bases, in that order; junction bases with no gene match: 5. The DNA of the CDR3 is TGTGCTAGTGGTTTGGGCCGACAGGGCCCCGGGGAGCTGTTTTTT. Its protein product is CASGLGRQGPGELFF.

This clone was picked up one time. This chain connects TRBV2 to TRBJ2-3; TRBD2 matches at 10 bases. CDR3 length: 16 amino acids. Germline CDR1 SNHLY, CDR2 FYNNEI. V shed 6 bases and J 8 bases; nucleotides not matched to a gene: 14. CDR3 nucleotides: TGTGCCAGCAGCCCTCGGACTAGCGGACTCCGGTTTACGCAGTATTTT. Encoded protein: CASSPRTSGLRFTQYF.

This clone has a single count. V usage is TRBV5-1 and J usage is TRBJ1-4; the D is unclear. V was trimmed by 0 bases and J by 0 bases, leaving 12 bases between them. Germline V gene lookup returns CDR1 SGHRS and CDR2 YFSETQ. The CDR3 is made up of 17 amino acids. CDR3 bases: TGCGCCAGCAGCTTGGCCAGTGGTTTTGCAACTAATGAAAAACTGTTTTTT. Its protein product is CASSLASGFATNEKLFF. The complete variable domain, with remaining parts taken from reference TRBV5-1 and TRBJ1-4, reads KAGVTQTPRYLIKTRGQQVTLSCSPISGHRSVSWYQQTPGQGLQFLFEYFSETQRNKGNFPGRFSGRQFSNSRSEMNVSTLELGDSALYLCASSLASGFATNEKLFFGSGTQLSVL.

The rearrangement links TRBV30 to TRBJ2-7; 7 bases are a match to TRBD2. From germline, CDR1 is GTSNPN and CDR2 SVGIG (reference sequence). The CDR3 contains 12 residues. Trimming took 4 bases from V and 5 from J; bases not matched to a gene: 5. CDR3 amino acids: CAWNVAGDEQYF. CDR3 in DNA: TGTGCCTGGAACGTTGCGGGGGACGAGCAGTACTTC.

The chain couples TRBV6-5 to TRBJ1-1; the match to TRBD1 covers 8 bases. J gave up 7 bases and V 5 bases, and 3 bases lay outside the gene matches. Germline CDR1 is MNHEY and CDR2 is SVGAGI. This CDR3 region has 12 residues. The CDR3 DNA follows: TGTGCCAGCAGTCCTGACAGGGGTGAAGCTTTCTTT. Encoded protein: CASSPDRGEAFF.